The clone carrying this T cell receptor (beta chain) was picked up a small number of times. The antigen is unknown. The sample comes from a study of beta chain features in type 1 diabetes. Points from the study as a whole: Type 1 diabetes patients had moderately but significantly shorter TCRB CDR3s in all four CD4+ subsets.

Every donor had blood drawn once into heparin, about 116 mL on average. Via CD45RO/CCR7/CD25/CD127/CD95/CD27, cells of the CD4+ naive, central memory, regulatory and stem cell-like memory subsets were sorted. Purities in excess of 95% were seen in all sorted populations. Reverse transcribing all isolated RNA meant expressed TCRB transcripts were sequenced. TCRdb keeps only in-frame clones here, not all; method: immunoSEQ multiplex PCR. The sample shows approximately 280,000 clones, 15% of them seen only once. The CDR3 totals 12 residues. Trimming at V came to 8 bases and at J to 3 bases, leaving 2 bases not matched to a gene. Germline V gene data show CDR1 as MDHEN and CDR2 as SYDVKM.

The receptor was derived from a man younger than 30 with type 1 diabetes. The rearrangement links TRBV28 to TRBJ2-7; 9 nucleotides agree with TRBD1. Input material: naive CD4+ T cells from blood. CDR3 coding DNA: TGTGCCAGCCAGACAGGGGGCTACGAGCAGTACTTC. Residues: CASQTGGYEQYF.